Below are 27 T cell receptor beta chains sequenced from a single sample in a study of cytomegalovirus exposure and HLA in healthy donors. The study ran its PCR with 60 Vbeta and 13 Jbeta primers. Clones were read by immunoSEQ multiplex PCR, and TCRdb kept only the in-frame ones, dropping some. The table shows 100,000 to 120,000 clones, with around 73% occurring only once. The material sequenced was PBMCs. These receptors were collected from a young woman in good health and CMV-seropositive.

The chain carries TRBV2 and TRBJ2-5; tentative D call: TRBD1 (6 bases). The CDR3 spans 12 residues. Trimming shortened V by 5 bases and J by 2 bases, and 6 bases separated the two germline ends. The V gene's germline CDR1 is SNHLY and CDR2 FYNNEI. DNA for the CDR3: TGTGCCAGCAGTACAGGGCAAGAGACCCAGTACTTC. It yields the protein CASSTGQETQYF.

The chain has TRBV27 and TRBJ2-1; 13 bases align to TRBD2. Germline V gene sequence: CDR1 MNHEY, CDR2 SMNVEV (reference sequence). The trim removed 7 bases at V and 6 bases at J, leaving 6 bases unmatched. The CDR3 is 15 residues long. The DNA of the CDR3 is TGTGCCAGCACGGACGGGACTAGCGGGGCCAATGAGCAGTTCTTC. Its translation: CASTDGTSGANEQFF.

This chain links TRBV5-4 with TRBJ2-3; 12 nucleotides agree with TRBD2. The CDR3 is made up of 16 amino acids. The J segment lost 6 bases and the V segment lost 0 bases, leaving 5 bases of the junction unmatched. Germline V gene lookup returns CDR1 SGHNT and CDR2 YYREEE (reference sequence). CDR3 DNA: TGTGCCAGCAGCTTGGGACTAGCGGGAGCGGCCGATACGCAGTATTTT. Translated: CASSLGLAGAADTQYF.

Note on this clone: A read error may account for a junction end that differs from germline. The chain joins TRBV7-9 to TRBJ1-1; possibly TRBD1 for D (5 bases). CDR1 is SEHNR, CDR2 FQNEAQ, per germline (reference sequence). The CDR3 is made up of 16 amino acids. CDR3 sequence reads: CSSSLSPRVEHTEAFF. As DNA, the CDR3 is TGTTCCAGCAGCCTCAGCCCCAGGGTGGAACACACTGAAGCTTTCTTT.

The gene calls are TRBV7-9 and TRBJ2-3; 11 bases align to TRBD2. The CDR3 totals 18 residues. Per germline, CDR1 SEHNR and CDR2 FQNEAQ (reference sequence). The trim removed 5 bases at V and 4 bases at J, leaving 14 bases unmatched. This CDR3 is CASSAGGLAGGDSDTQYF. Written as DNA, the CDR3 is TGTGCCAGCAGCGCCGGGGGCCTAGCGGGGGGAGACTCAGATACGCAGTATTTT. Complete variable domain (other parts from reference TRBV7-9 and TRBJ2-3): DTGVSQNPRHKITKRGQNVTFRCDPISEHNRLYWYRQTLGQGPEFLTYFQNEAQLEKSRLLSDRFSAERPKGSFSTLEIQRTEQGDSAMYLCASSAGGLAGGDSDTQYFGPGTRLTVL.

This clone was recorded only once. The chain combines TRBV6-6 with TRBJ1-4, with D hard to call. CDR1 and CDR2 from the germline V gene are MNHNY and SVGAGI (reference sequence). The CDR3 extends over 16 amino acids. Deletions cut 5 bases from V and 2 bases from J, with 15 bases between. CDR3 residues: CASSPPISPTNEKLFF. The CDR3 DNA follows: TGTGCCAGCAGTCCCCCAATTAGTCCCACTAATGAAAAACTGTTTTTT.

CDR3 protein: CASSPSWSNHEKLFF. CDR3 nucleotides: TGTGCCAGCAGCCCAAGTTGGAGTAATCATGAAAAACTGTTTTTT. V is TRBV6-5 and J is TRBJ1-4; unclear D gene. Per germline, CDR1 MNHEY and CDR2 SVGAGI. Trimming left V 6 bases short and J 6 bases short, with 17 bases between. The CDR3 sequence is 15 residues long.

The V gene is TRBV6-5, the J gene TRBJ2-7, with no clear D. CDR1 MNHEY and CDR2 SVGAGI come from the germline V gene. V lost 5 bases to trimming and J lost 0 bases, with 8 bases between them. The CDR3 spans 13 residues. The CDR3 sequence is CASSTRSSYEQYF. CDR3 nucleotide sequence: TGTGCCAGCAGTACAAGGAGCTCCTACGAGCAGTACTTC.

The genes are TRBV6-1 and TRBJ1-1; D possibly corresponds to TRBD1 (6 bases). The CDR3 consists of 13 residues. Looked up from germline, CDR1 is MNHNS and CDR2 is SASEGT. V lost 10 bases to trimming and J lost 2 bases, with 14 bases between them. The CDR3, as DNA: TGTGCCATCAACAGGGAACCAAACACTGAAGCTTTCTTT. Translating it yields CAINREPNTEAFF.

The chain joins TRBV11-2 to TRBJ1-1, with no clear D. Germline V lookup: CDR1 SGHAT, CDR2 FQNNGV. V lost 1 base and J lost 8, with 14 bases in between. The CDR3 is 14 residues long. The CDR3 coding sequence is TGTGCCAGCAGCTTAGGGTCCTCAATCCAGGAAGCTTTCTTT. Translation gives CASSLGSSIQEAFF.

On this clone itself: One end of the junction is discordant with germline, which a read error may explain. The sample holds other DNA sequences that translate to the same CDR3. This chain connects TRBV27 to TRBJ1-5; 7 bases are shared with TRBD1. CDR1 and CDR2 from the germline V gene are MNHEY and SMNVEV (reference sequence). The CDR3 runs to 14 residues. In DNA, the CDR3 is TGTGCCAGCTCCCCCAGAGCAGGGGGTCTGGCCCAGCACTTT. It is translated as CASSPRAGGLAQHF.

The CDR3 loop reads CASSQGKPKSYNSPLHF. CDR3 sequence (DNA): TGTGCCAGCAGTCAGGGGAAGCCGAAGTCCTATAATTCACCCCTCCACTTT. The chain carries TRBV2 and TRBJ1-6, with D possibly being TRBD1 (6 bases). The CDR3 is 17 residues long. Germline V gene lookup returns CDR1 SNHLY and CDR2 FYNNEI. The V end lost 5 bases, the J end lost 1 base, and 15 bases lay between the germline ends.

The rearrangement links TRBV5-1 to TRBJ2-1; D might be TRBD2 (5 bases). The CDR3 sequence is 16 residues long. Germline-derived CDR1 and CDR2 are SGHRS and YFSETQ. V was shortened by 0 bases and J by 9 bases, with 19 bases between the two germline ends. The CDR3 DNA reads TGCGCCAGCAGCTTGGATCTTACTAGTCGGGCCGTTGAGCAGTTCTTC. Translated, it gives CASSLDLTSRAVEQFF.

J is TRBJ1-4 and V is TRBV5-1; D may be TRBD1 (5 bases). The CDR3 runs 14 residues. The germline CDR1 and CDR2 sequences are SGHRS and YFSETQ. V lost 7 bases to trimming and J lost 3 bases, with 13 bases between them. This CDR3 is CASGKGSSNEKLFF. In DNA form, the CDR3 reads TGCGCCAGCGGTAAGGGGTCATCTAATGAAAAACTGTTTTTT.

The rearrangement links TRBV19 to TRBJ2-7; D is unresolved. This CDR3 has 13 amino acids. Looked up from germline, CDR1 is LNHDA and CDR2 is SQIVND (reference sequence). Trimming cost V 0 bases and J 2 bases, with 5 bases left between them. In DNA, the CDR3 is TGTGCCAGTAGTATAGACGGTACCTACGAGCAGTACTTC. It encodes CASSIDGTYEQYF.

This clone was detected only a few times. The rearrangement uses TRBV6-6 and TRBJ1-1, with 10 nucleotides matching TRBD1. V lost 4 bases and J lost 4; bases outside the gene matches: 6. CDR1 is MNHNY and CDR2 is SVGAGI in the germline V gene (reference sequence). This CDR3 has 15 amino acids. The CDR3 DNA reads TGTGCCAGCAGTTCCAAGGACAGGGGGTCCACTGAAGCTTTCTTT. Translation gives CASSSKDRGSTEAFF.

J is TRBJ1-1 and V is TRBV5-4; no firm D call. V was trimmed by 1 base and J by 4 bases, leaving 11 bases between them. The CDR3 has 14 amino acids. Germline CDR1 SGHNT, CDR2 YYREEE (reference sequence). CDR3 sequence: CASSLTHFGTEAFF. The CDR3 DNA reads TGTGCCAGCAGCTTGACTCATTTCGGCACTGAAGCTTTCTTT.

V and J are TRBV27 and TRBJ1-6, with 9 nucleotides matching TRBD1. V lost 8 bases and J lost 6; bases outside the gene matches: 8. CDR1 and CDR2 from the germline V gene are MNHEY and SMNVEV (reference sequence). The length of the CDR3 is 15 residues. The CDR3 DNA sequence: TGTGCCAGCGCCTCCCAGGGACAGGGTAATTCACCCCTCCACTTT. Amino acid sequence: CASASQGQGNSPLHF.

The chain couples TRBV5-1 to TRBJ2-2; 8 bases match TRBD1. Per the germline V gene, CDR1 is SGHRS and CDR2 is YFSETQ. This CDR3 has 14 amino acids. V gave up 3 bases and J gave up 8 bases; unmatched junction bases: 6. DNA of the CDR3: TGCGCCAGCAGCTCGGACAGGGTCTTTGGGGAGCTGTTTTTT. This encodes CASSSDRVFGELFF.

The chain couples TRBV11-1 to TRBJ1-1, with a weak D call TRBD1 (6 bases). Germline V lookup: CDR1 SGHAT, CDR2 FQDESV (reference sequence). The CDR3 contains 14 residues. Trimming took 1 base from V and 10 from J, leaving 16 bases between them. CDR3 loop: CASSLGSGHRAAFF. For the CDR3, the DNA is TGTGCCAGCAGCTTAGGGTCCGGCCACAGGGCAGCTTTCTTT. Variable domain in full (rest from reference TRBV11-1 and TRBJ1-1): EAEVAQSPRYKITEKSQAVAFWCDPISGHATLYWYRQILGQGPELLVQFQDESVVDDSQLPKDRFSAERLKGVDSTLKIQPAELGDSAMYLCASSLGSGHRAAFFGQGTRLTVV.

This clone was detected only a few times. The rearrangement uses TRBV10-3 and TRBJ1-2; 9 bases map to TRBD1. The CDR3 has 14 residues. In germline, CDR1 is ENHRY, CDR2 SYGVKD. V lost 4 bases to trimming and J lost 6 bases; unmatched junction nucleotides: 6. CDR3 DNA sequence: TGTGCCATCAGTGTAGACGGGGACAGGGATGGCTACACCTTC. Translating gives CAISVDGDRDGYTF.

The chain is built from TRBV10-1 and TRBJ2-1, with unresolved D. Germline V gene data show CDR1 as WNHNN and CDR2 as SYGVQD (reference sequence). The CDR3 has 14 amino acids. V shed 5 bases and J shed 4 bases, with 12 bases lying between them. The CDR3 region is CASSSSVAYNEQFF. CDR3 coding DNA: TGCGCCAGCAGTTCCAGCGTTGCTTACAATGAGCAGTTCTTC.

In nucleotides, the CDR3 is TGCGCCAGCAGCCAAGATGTTCAGAGGGCCCTCCACTTT. Amino acid sequence: CASSQDVQRALHF. The rearrangement joins TRBV4-1 to TRBJ1-6; unclear D gene. CDR1 is MGHRA, CDR2 YSYEKL, per germline. Trimming shortened V by 0 bases and J by 14 bases, and 11 bases separated the two germline ends. CDR3 length: 13 amino acids.

V is TRBV11-3 and J is TRBJ1-1, with 11 bases lining up with TRBD1. The germline V gene has CDR1 SGHNT and CDR2 YENEEA. The CDR3 runs 15 residues. The J segment lost 8 bases and the V segment lost 5 bases, leaving 10 bases of the junction unmatched. The CDR3 region is CASSPRDRGLVEAFF. The CDR3 DNA is TGTGCCAGCAGCCCCCGGGACAGGGGGTTAGTGGAAGCTTTCTTT.

This chain uses TRBV6-5 with TRBJ1-5; D is perhaps TRBD1 (5 bases). The CDR3 covers 12 residues. Trimming removed 6 bases at V and 2 bases at J, with 5 bases between. Germline V gene sequence: CDR1 MNHEY, CDR2 SVGAGI. Written as DNA, the CDR3 is TGTGCCAGCAGCAGGGGCAATCAGCCCCAGCATTTT. Its protein product is CASSRGNQPQHF.

J is TRBJ1-1 and V is TRBV6-5; 7 bases line up with TRBD1. Germline V gene sequence: CDR1 MNHEY, CDR2 SVGAGI. The CDR3 spans 13 residues. J lost 1 base, V lost 7 bases, and 3 bases had no gene match. CDR3 sequence: CASKGQPNTEAFF. The CDR3 nucleotides read TGTGCCAGCAAGGGACAGCCGAACACTGAAGCTTTCTTT.

The J gene is TRBJ2-5, the V gene TRBV13; 7 bases are a match to TRBD1. The J call may be incorrect, as the DNA end agrees better with TRBJ2-7. The CDR3 consists of 14 residues. Germline V lookup: CDR1 PRHDT, CDR2 FYEKMQ (reference sequence). CDR3 in amino acids: CASSLTGTSYEQYF. CDR3 nucleotide sequence: TGTGCCAGCAGCCTGACAGGGACCAGCTACGAGCAGTACTTC.